The clone carrying this TCR beta chain was detected many times. Its antigen remains unidentified. The template used for profiling TCR beta VDJ and CDR3 was genomic DNA. TCRdb re-analysed the reads in MiXCR, keeping a single row per CDR3 protein. Seen here are approximately 200,000 distinct CDR3 sequences, less than 65% observed once, and the top ten hold about 15%. These data belong to a study of CD8+CD57+ T cells in acquired aplastic anemia. Background on the study: On average, healthy donors gave around 9.9 million reads for CD4+ cells.

The V and J ends lost 2 bases and 1 base respectively, with 14 bases between them. The CDR3 has 16 amino acids. Germline lookup yields CDR1 ENHRY and CDR2 SYGVKD. Study-wide points: Patients were compared with controls for CD8+ Simpson's diversity, and no significant difference emerged. The number of CD8+ CDR3 sequences shared by patients and controls was twenty-nine.

What was sequenced was sorted CD4+, CD8+, or CD8+CD57+ T cells (not recorded which) from PBMCs. The sequence was collected from a human donor in good health, serving as a control. This sequence joins TRBV10-3 and TRBJ1-1, with D perhaps matching TRBD1 (5 bases). The DNA of the CDR3 is TGTGCCATCAGTGAGGGGGGAGGGACCAGGAACACTGAAGCTTTCTTT. Its protein product is CAISEGGGTRNTEAFF.